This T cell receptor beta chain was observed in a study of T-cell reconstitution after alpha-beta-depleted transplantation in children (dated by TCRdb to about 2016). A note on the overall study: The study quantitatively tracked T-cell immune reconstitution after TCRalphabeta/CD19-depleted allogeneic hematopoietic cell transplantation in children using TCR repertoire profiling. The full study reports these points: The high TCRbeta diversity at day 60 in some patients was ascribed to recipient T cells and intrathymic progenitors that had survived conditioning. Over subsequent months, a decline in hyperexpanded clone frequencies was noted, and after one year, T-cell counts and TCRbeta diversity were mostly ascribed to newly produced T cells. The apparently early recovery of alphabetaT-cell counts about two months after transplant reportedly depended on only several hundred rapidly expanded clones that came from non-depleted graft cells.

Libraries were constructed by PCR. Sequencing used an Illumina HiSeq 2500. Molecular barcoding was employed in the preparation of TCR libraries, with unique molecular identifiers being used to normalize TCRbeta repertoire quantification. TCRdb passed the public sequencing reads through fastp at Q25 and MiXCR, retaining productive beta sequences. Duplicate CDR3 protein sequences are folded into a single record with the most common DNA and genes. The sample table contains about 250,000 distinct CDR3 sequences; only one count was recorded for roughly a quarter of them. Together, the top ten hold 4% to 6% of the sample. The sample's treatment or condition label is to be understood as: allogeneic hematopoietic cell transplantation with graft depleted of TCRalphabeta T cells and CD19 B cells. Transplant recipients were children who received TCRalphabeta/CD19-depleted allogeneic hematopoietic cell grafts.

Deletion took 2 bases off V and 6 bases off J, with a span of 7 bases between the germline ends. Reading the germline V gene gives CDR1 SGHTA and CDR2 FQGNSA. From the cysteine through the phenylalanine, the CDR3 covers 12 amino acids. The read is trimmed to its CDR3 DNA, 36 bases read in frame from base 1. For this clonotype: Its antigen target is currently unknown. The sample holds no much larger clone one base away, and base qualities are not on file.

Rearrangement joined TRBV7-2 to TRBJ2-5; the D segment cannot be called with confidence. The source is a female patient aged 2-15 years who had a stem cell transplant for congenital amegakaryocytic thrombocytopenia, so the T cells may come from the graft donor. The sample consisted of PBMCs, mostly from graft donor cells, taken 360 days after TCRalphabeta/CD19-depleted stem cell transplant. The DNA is TGTGCCAGCAGCTTATACTCTCAGACCCAGTACTTC. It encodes CASSLYSQTQYF.